The 9 T cell receptor beta chains reported below all come from one sample, sequenced in a study of OX40 agonist ivuxolimab in advanced cancers. This table comes from immunoSEQ multiplex PCR, and its TCRdb copy is limited to in-frame clones, with some not included. The sample lists some 30,000 clones; around nine tenths were seen once. The sample here was CD4+ or CD8+ T cells sorted from blood, taken in a trial of the OX40 agonist ivuxolimab. The receptors stem from an adult with an advanced solid tumor such as melanoma, head and neck, liver or kidney cancer.

This clone rates as medium-sized. The rearrangement uses TRBV5-4 and TRBJ2-7; TRBD1 aligns across 7 bases. V shed 4 bases and J 6 bases; nucleotides not matched to a gene: 10. The CDR3 extends over 14 amino acids. Germline CDR1 reads SGHNT; CDR2 reads YYREEE (reference sequence). As DNA, the CDR3 is TGTGCCAGCAGCCTACCAACAGGGGTGGGCGAGCAGTACTTC. Protein sequence: CASSLPTGVGEQYF.

This clone occurred once. The junction differs from germline at one of its ends, possibly a read error. This chain's CDR3 is CASSSNPYEQYF. The CDR3 nucleotides read TGTGCCAGCAGCTCCAACCCCTACGAGCAGTACTTC. The J gene is TRBJ2-7, the V gene TRBV5-3; D uncertain. TRBV5-3 is noted as an ORF with a role that remains uncertain. This CDR3 has 12 amino acids.

This rearrangement joins TRBV9 to TRBJ2-1, with 7 bases fitting TRBD2. The germline CDR1 and CDR2 sequences are SGDLS and YYNGEE. The CDR3 runs to 15 residues. V shed 3 bases, J shed 7 bases, and the junction held 10 bases outside the gene matches. CDR3 residues: CASSGRRASGNEQFF. CDR3 nucleotides: TGTGCCAGCAGCGGAAGGAGGGCTAGCGGTAATGAGCAGTTCTTC.

The chain links TRBV6-6 to TRBJ2-5; 7 positions agree with TRBD1. V trimming: 0 bases; J trimming: 5 bases; junction bases outside the gene matches: 6. Germline V gives CDR1 MNHNY, CDR2 SVGAGI (reference sequence). The CDR3 has 15 residues. The DNA for the CDR3 is TGTGCCAGCAGTTACTCGACAGGGCGGATGGAGACCCAGTACTTC. It specifies CASSYSTGRMETQYF.

The rearrangement uses TRBV9 and TRBJ2-2; 7 bases agree with TRBD2. Germline V CDR1 and CDR2: SGDLS, YYNGEE. The J segment lost 2 bases and the V segment lost 3 bases, leaving 4 bases of the junction unmatched. The CDR3 is 15 amino acids. CDR3 sequence reads: CASSETSLNTGELFF. CDR3 coding DNA: TGTGCCAGCAGCGAGACTAGCCTAAACACCGGGGAGCTGTTTTTT.

The V call is TRBV7-6, the J call TRBJ2-2, with TRBD2 matching over 11 bases. J lost 0 bases, V lost 1 base, and 4 bases had no gene match. Germline assignment: CDR1 SGHVS and CDR2 FNYEAQ. The CDR3 is made up of 18 amino acids. CDR3 coding DNA: TGTGCCAGCAGCTTAGATCTAGCGGGGGGCCCGAACACCGGGGAGCTGTTTTTT. Its protein product is CASSLDLAGGPNTGELFF.

The rearrangement links TRBV25-1 to TRBJ1-1, with no clear D. The CDR3 is made up of 15 amino acids. Per germline, CDR1 MGHDK and CDR2 SYGVNS. V was clipped by 9 bases and J by 3 bases, with 20 bases between them. This chain's CDR3 is CASWPNRVVDTEAFF. The CDR3 DNA follows: TGTGCCAGTTGGCCAAATCGGGTAGTTGACACTGAAGCTTTCTTT.

The chain uses TRBV29-1 and TRBJ2-7; D not resolved. Germline V gene lookup returns CDR1 SQVTM and CDR2 ANQGSEA. V lost 6 bases, J lost 0 bases, and 9 bases lay in between. The CDR3 is made up of 12 amino acids. In DNA form, the CDR3 reads TGCAGCGTGGGCGTGAGCTCCTACGAGCAGTACTTC. Its protein is CSVGVSSYEQYF.

V gene TRBV27 combines with J gene TRBJ2-2, with D possibly matching TRBD2 (6 bases). The germline V gene has CDR1 MNHEY and CDR2 SMNVEV (reference sequence). The ends were cut back, 5 bases at V and 6 bases at J, with 13 bases in the middle. The CDR3 is made up of 14 amino acids. CDR3 DNA: TGTGCCAGCAGTAGTATGGAGGGCCCCGGGGAGCTGTTTTTT. Its translation is CASSSMEGPGELFF.